Listed below are T cell receptor beta chains from one sample, sequenced in a study of siplizumab effects on memory and regulatory T cells. Sequenced by immunoSEQ multiplex PCR; TCRdb stores in-frame clones only, minus some. In the table there are about 100,000 clones, around 90% of which are singletons. Sequenced material: non-Treg CD4+ T cells sorted from blood. Receptors originate from a human donor in good health. The CDR3 runs from the conserved cysteine through the conserved F or W. The order of the fields is V gene, D gene, clone size, J gene, CDR3 DNA, CDR3 protein. The D gene is left open where the match is weak. Not every row has a clone size; where given, it reads once, few, many or a size class.

>TRBV28|NA|few|TRBJ2-5
TGTGCCAGCAGGGACAAAACAGGGTTGTTGAGGGAGACCCAGTACTTC
CASRDKTGLLRETQYF
>TRBV10-3|NA|NA|TRBJ2-2
TGTGCCATCAGTGACACCCCAAGCGCGAACACCGGGGAGCTGTTTTTT
CAISDTPSANTGELFF
>TRBV7-8|TRBD1|NA|TRBJ2-7
TGTGCCAGCAGCTTAGCTCTGGTCGGGACAGCGAACTACGAGCAGTACTTC
CASSLALVGTANYEQYF
>TRBV29-1|NA|NA|TRBJ2-3
TGCAGCGCCGGGTGGACAGATACGCAGTATTTT
CSAGWTDTQYF
>TRBV7-8|NA|once|TRBJ2-6
TGTGCCAGCAGCTTGGGCGTGCGGGACAGCTCTGGGGCCAACGTCCTGACTTTC
CASSLGVRDSSGANVLTF
>TRBV13|TRBD2|NA|TRBJ2-1
TGTGCCAGCAGCCGCCCGACTAGCGGGGAGGCCAATGAGCAGTTCTTC
CASSRPTSGEANEQFF
>TRBV6-1|NA|few|TRBJ2-5
TGTGCCAGCAGGAAGGAGCGGGCGGGCCAAGAGACCCAGTACTTC
CASRKERAGQETQYF
>TRBV12-5|TRBD2|once|TRBJ2-1
TGTGCTAGTGGTATCGGACTAGCGGGGGCGTACAATGAGCAGTTCTTC
CASGIGLAGAYNEQFF
>TRBV4-3|NA|NA|TRBJ1-3
TGCGCCAGCAGCCAAGAGACACAGGGACCGACCGGTGGAAACACCATATATTTT
CASSQETQGPTGGNTIYF
>TRBV5-1|NA|NA|TRBJ2-3
TGCGCCAGCAGCCCTGGACTGGACACAGATACGCAGTATTTT
CASSPGLDTDTQYF
>TRBV19|NA|NA|TRBJ2-7
TGTGCCAGTGAGGGGAGTTCCTACGAGCAGTACTTC
CASEGSSYEQYF
>TRBV30|NA|NA|TRBJ1-3
TGTGCCTGGAGAGAAGGGACAAAGGGAAACACCATATATTTT
CAWREGTKGNTIYF
>TRBV18|NA|NA|TRBJ2-7
TGTGCCAGCTCCCCCGGGGTAGCTACCGAGCAGTACTTC
CASSPGVATEQYF
>TRBV7-2|NA|NA|TRBJ1-4
TGTGCCAGCAGCTTAAATCCGGGATATAATGAAAAACTGTTTTTT
CASSLNPGYNEKLFF
>TRBV2|TRBD1|once|TRBJ2-1
TGTGCCAGCAGGAAACCGGGACAGGGCAATCACAATGAGCAGTTCTTC
CASRKPGQGNHNEQFF
>TRBV5-1|TRBD1|once|TRBJ2-2
TGCGCCAGCAGAAACAACAGGGGTTCGGACACCGGGGAGCTGTTTTTT
CASRNNRGSDTGELFF